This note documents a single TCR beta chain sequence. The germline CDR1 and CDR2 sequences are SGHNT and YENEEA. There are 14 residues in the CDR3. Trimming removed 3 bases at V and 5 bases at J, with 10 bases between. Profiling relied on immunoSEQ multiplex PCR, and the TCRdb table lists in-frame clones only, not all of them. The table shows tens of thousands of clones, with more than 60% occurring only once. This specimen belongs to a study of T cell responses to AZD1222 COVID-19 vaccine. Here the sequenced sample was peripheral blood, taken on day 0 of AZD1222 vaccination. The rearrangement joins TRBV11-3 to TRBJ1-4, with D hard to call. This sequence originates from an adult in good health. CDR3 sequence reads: CASSLLRTNEKLFF. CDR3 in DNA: TGTGCCAGCAGCTTGCTCCGAACGAATGAAAAACTGTTTTTT.